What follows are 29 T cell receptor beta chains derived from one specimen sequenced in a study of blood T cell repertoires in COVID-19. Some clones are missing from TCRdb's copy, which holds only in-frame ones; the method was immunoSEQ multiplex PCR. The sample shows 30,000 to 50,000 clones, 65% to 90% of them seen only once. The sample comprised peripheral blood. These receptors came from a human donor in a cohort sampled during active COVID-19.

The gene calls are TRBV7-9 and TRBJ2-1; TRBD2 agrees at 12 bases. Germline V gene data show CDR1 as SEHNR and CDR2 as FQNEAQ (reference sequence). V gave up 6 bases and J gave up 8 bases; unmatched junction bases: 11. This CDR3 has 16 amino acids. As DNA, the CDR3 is TGTGCCAGCAGTCTATACCCTAGCGGGGGGGAGCATGAGCAGTTCTTC. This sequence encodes CASSLYPSGGEHEQFF.

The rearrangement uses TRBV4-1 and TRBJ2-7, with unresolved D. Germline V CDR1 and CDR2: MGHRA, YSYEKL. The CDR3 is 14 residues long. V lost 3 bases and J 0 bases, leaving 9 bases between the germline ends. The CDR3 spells CASSQEWSSYEQYF. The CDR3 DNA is TGCGCCAGCAGCCAGGAGTGGAGCTCCTACGAGCAGTACTTC.

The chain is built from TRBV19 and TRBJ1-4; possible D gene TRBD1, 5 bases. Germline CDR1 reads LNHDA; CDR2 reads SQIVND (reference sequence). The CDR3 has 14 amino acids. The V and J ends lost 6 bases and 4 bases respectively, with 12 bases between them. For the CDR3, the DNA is TGTGCCAGTAGCCACCCGGGACTTAATGAAAAACTGTTTTTT. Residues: CASSHPGLNEKLFF. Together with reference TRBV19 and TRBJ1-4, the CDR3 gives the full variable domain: DGGITQSPKYLFRKEGQNVTLSCEQNLNHDAMYWYRQDPGQGLRLIYYSQIVNDFQKGDIAEGYSVSREKKESFPLTVTSAQKNPTAFYLCASSHPGLNEKLFFGSGTQLSVL.

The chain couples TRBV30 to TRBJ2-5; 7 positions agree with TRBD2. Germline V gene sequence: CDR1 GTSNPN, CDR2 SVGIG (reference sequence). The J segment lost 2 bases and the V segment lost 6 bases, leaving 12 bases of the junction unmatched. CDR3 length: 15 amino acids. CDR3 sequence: CACSPGPSGQETQYF. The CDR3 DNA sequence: TGTGCCTGTTCACCGGGCCCTAGCGGACAAGAGACCCAGTACTTC.

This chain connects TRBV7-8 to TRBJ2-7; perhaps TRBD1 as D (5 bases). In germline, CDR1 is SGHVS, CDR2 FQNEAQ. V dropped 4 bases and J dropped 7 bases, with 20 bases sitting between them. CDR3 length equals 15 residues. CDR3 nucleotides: TGTGCCAGCAGCTCTATTTCAGGGATCTTAGGGGAGCAGTACTTC. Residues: CASSSISGILGEQYF.

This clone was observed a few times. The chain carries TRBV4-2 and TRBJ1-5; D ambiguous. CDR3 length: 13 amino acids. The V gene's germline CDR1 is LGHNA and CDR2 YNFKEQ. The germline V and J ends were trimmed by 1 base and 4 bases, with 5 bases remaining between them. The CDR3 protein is CASSQAGNQPQHF. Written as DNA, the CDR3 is TGTGCCAGCAGCCAAGCAGGTAATCAGCCCCAGCATTTT.

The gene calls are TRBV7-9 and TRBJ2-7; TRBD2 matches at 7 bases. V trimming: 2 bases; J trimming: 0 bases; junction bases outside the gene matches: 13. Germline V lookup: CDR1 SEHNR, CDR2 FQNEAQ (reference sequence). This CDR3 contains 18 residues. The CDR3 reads CASSLFGDRREVSYEQYF. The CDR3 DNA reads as TGTGCCAGCAGCTTATTCGGGGACCGACGGGAGGTCTCCTACGAGCAGTACTTC.

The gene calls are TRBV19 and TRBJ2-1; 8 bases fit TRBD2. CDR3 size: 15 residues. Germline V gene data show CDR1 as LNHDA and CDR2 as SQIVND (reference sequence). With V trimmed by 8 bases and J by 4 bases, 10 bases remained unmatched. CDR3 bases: TGTGCCAGTGTCCCACGCGGCGGGGGGTACAATGAGCAGTTCTTC. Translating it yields CASVPRGGGYNEQFF. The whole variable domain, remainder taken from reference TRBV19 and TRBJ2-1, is DGGITQSPKYLFRKEGQNVTLSCEQNLNHDAMYWYRQDPGQGLRLIYYSQIVNDFQKGDIAEGYSVSREKKESFPLTVTSAQKNPTAFYLCASVPRGGGYNEQFFGPGTRLTVL.

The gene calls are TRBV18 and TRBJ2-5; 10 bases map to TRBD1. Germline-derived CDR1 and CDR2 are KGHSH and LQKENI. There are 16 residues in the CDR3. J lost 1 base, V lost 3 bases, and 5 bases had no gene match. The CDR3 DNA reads TGTGCCAGCTCACCGAGGGACAGGGGATTCCAAGAGACCCAGTACTTC. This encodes CASSPRDRGFQETQYF.

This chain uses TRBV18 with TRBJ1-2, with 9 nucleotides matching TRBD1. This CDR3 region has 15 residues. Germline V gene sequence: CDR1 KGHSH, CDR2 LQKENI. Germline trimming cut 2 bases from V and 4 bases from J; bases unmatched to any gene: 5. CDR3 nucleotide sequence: TGTGCCAGCTCACCAGGGGGACAGGGTTCCTATGGCTACACCTTC. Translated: CASSPGGQGSYGYTF.

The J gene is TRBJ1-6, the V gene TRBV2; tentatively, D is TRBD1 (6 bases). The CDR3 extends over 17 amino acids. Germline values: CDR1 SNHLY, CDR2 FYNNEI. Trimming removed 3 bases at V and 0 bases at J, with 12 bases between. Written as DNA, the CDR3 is TGTGCCAGCAGTGATGCAGGGGTTAGCTCCTATAATTCACCCCTCCACTTT. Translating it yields CASSDAGVSSYNSPLHF.

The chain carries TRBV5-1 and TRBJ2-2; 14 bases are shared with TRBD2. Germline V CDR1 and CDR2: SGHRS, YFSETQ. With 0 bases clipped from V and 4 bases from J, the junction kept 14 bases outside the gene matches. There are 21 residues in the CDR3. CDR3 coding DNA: TGCGCCAGCAGCTTGGAGGGGGTTCCCCGCGGACTAGCGGGGGGCACCGGGGAGCTGTTTTTT. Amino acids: CASSLEGVPRGLAGGTGELFF.

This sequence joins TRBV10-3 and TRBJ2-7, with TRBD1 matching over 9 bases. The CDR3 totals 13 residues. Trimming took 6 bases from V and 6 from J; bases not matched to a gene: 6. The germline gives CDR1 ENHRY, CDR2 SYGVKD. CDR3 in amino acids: CAISPGTGPEQYF. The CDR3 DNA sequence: TGTGCCATCAGCCCGGGGACAGGGCCCGAGCAGTACTTC.

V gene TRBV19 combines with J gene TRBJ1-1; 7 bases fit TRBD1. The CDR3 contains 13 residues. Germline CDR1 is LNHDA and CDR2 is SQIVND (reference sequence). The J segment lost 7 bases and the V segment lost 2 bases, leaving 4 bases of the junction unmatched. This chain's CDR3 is CASSIRGGVEAFF. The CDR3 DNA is TGTGCCAGTAGTATAAGAGGGGGCGTTGAAGCTTTCTTT.

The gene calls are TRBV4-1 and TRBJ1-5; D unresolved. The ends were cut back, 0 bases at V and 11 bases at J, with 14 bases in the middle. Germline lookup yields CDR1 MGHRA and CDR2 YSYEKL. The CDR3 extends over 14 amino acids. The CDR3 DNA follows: TGCGCCAGCAGCCAAGATCGGGTTCTAGGAGCCCAGCATTTT. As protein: CASSQDRVLGAQHF.

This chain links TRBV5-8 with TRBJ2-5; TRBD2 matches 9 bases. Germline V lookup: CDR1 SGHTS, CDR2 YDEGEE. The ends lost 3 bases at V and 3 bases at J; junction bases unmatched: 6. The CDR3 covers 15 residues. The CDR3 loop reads CASSWEGLAKETQYF. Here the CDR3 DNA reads TGTGCCAGCAGCTGGGAGGGACTAGCAAAAGAGACCCAGTACTTC.

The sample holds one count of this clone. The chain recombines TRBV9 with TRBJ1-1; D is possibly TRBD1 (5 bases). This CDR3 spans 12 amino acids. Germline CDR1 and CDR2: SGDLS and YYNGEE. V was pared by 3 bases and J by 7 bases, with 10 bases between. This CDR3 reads CASSEEDSEAFF. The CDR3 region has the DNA TGTGCCAGCAGCGAGGAAGACAGTGAAGCTTTCTTT.

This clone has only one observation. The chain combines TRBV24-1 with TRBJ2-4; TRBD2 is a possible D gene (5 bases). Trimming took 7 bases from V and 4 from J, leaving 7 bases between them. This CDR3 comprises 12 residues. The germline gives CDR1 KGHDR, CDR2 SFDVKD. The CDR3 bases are TGTGCCACCAGAGAGGGTAAAAACATTCAGTACTTC. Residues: CATREGKNIQYF.

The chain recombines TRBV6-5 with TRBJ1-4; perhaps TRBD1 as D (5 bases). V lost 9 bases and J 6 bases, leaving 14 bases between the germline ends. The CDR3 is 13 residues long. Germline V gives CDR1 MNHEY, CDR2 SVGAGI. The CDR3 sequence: CARGEGMDEKLFF. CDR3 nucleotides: TGTGCCAGGGGGGAGGGGATGGATGAAAAACTGTTTTTT.

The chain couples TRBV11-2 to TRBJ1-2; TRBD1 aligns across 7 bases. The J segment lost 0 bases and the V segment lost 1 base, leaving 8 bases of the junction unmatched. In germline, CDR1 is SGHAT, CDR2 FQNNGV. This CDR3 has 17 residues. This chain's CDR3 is CASSLVTGALANYGYTF. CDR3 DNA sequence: TGTGCCAGCAGCTTAGTTACAGGGGCATTAGCTAACTATGGCTACACCTTC.

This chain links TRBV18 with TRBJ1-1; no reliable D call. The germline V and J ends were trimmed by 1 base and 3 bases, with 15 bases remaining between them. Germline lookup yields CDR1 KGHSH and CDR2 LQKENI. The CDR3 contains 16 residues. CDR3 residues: CASSPQEVTSYTEAFF. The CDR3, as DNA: TGTGCCAGCTCACCACAGGAGGTCACGAGCTACACTGAAGCTTTCTTT.

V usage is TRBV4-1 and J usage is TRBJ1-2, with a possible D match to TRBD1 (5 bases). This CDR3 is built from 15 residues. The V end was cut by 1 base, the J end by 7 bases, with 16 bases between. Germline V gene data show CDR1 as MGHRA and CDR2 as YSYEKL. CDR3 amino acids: CASSQVGSGRGGYTF. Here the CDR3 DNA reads TGCGCCAGCAGCCAAGTGGGATCGGGGAGGGGTGGCTACACCTTC.

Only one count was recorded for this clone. The CDR3 DNA reads TGTGCCAGCAGTGCCACCTGGTCCAGTTACAATGAGCAGTTCTTC. Its translation: CASSATWSSYNEQFF. This chain joins TRBV25-1 and TRBJ2-1; no clear D. Germline loops: CDR1 MGHDK, CDR2 SYGVNS. This CDR3 spans 15 amino acids. V shed 4 bases and J shed 4 bases, with 14 bases lying between them.

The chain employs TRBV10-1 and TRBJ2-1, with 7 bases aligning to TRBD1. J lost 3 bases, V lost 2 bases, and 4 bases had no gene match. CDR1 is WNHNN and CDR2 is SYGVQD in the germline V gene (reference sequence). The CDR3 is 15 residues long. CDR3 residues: CASSERGLGYNEQFF. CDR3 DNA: TGCGCCAGCAGTGAGAGGGGGCTTGGCTACAATGAGCAGTTCTTC.

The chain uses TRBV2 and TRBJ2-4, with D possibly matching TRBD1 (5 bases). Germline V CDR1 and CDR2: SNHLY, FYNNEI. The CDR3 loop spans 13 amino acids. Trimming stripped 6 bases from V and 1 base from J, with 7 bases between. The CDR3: CASSPGAKNIQYF. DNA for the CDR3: TGTGCCAGCAGCCCAGGGGCCAAAAACATTCAGTACTTC. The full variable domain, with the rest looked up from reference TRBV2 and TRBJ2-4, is EPEVTQTPSHQVTQMGQEVILRCVPISNHLYFYWYRQILGQKVEFLVSFYNNEISEKSEIFDDQFSVERPDGSNFTLKIRSTKLEDSAMYFCASSPGAKNIQYFGAGTRLSVL.

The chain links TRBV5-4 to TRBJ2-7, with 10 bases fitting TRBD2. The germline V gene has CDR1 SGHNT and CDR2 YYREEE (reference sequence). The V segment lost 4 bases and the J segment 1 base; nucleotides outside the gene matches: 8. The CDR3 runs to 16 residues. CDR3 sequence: CASSELAGDRSYEQYF. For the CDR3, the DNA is TGTGCCAGCAGCGAGCTAGCGGGAGACCGGTCCTACGAGCAGTACTTC.

CDR3 DNA sequence: TGCGCCAGCAGCCCAACAGTAGCCTACGAGCAGTACTTC. Translated: CASSPTVAYEQYF. The V gene is TRBV4-1, the J gene TRBJ2-7; D not certain. Per the germline V gene, CDR1 is MGHRA and CDR2 is YSYEKL. V shed 4 bases and J shed 2 bases, with 9 bases lying between them. This CDR3 has 13 residues.

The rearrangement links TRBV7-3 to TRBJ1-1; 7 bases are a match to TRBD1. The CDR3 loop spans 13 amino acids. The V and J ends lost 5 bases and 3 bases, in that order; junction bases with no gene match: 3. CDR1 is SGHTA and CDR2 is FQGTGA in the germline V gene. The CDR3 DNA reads TGTGCCAGCAGCCCCACAGGGGACACTGAAGCTTTCTTT. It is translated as CASSPTGDTEAFF. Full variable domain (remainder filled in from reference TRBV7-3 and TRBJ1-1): GAGVSQTPSNKVTEKGKYVELRCDPISGHTALYWYRQSLGQGPEFLIYFQGTGAADDSGLPNDRFFAVRPEGSVSTLKIQRTERGDSAVYLCASSPTGDTEAFFGQGTRLTVV.

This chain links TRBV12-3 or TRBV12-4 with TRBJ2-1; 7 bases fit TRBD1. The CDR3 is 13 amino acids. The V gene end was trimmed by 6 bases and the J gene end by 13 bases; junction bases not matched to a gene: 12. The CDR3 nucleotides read TGTGCCAGCAGCCACCCGGGGACAGCGCCACAGTTCTTC. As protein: CASSHPGTAPQFF.